This T cell receptor beta chain was observed in a study of control samples from healthy donors and cancer patients. Profiling relied on immunoSEQ multiplex PCR, and the TCRdb table lists in-frame clones only, not all of them. The sample holds 90,000 to 100,000 clones, 88% seen once. CDR1 SNHLY and CDR2 FYNNEI come from the germline V gene. V lost 6 bases to trimming and J lost 7 bases, with 13 bases between them. The CDR3 consists of 13 residues. The V gene is TRBV2, the J gene TRBJ1-3, with D maybe TRBD1 (5 bases). Sequencing was performed on blood. The receptor's source is a woman in her sixties or seventies in good health. The CDR3 DNA reads TGTGCCAGCAGCCCCGACAGCCGGAACACCATATATTTT. It is translated as CASSPDSRNTIYF.